One TCR beta chain is described in this entry. The antigen remains unidentified. Combined were second doses at about 4 or about 12 weeks. V was clipped by 7 bases and J by 0 bases, with 13 bases between them. CDR3 length: 15 amino acids. Germline CDR1 is PRHDT and CDR2 is FYEKMQ (reference sequence). Method: immunoSEQ multiplex PCR; TCRdb's copy keeps in-frame clones and lacks some. The table lists about 170,000 clones, around nine tenths of them singletons, with roughly 0.98% in the top ten. This specimen belongs to a study of T cell responses to AZD1222 COVID-19 vaccine. Study-wide results and caveats: The study reported that nearly half of spike-specific TCRs target unmutated variant regions. Following two doses of AZD1222, Spike-specific TCR breadth and depth rose. Donors were mostly white British, more females; clonal diversity possibly underestimated.

The sample consisted of peripheral blood, taken 28 days after the second AZD1222 dose. The V and J genes are TRBV13 and TRBJ2-1; D may correspond to TRBD1 or TRBD2 (6 bases each). The origin of this receptor is an adult who received the AZD1222 COVID-19 vaccine. This CDR3 reads CASKTGASSYNEQFF. The CDR3 DNA reads TGTGCCAGCAAAACGGGGGCTAGCTCCTACAATGAGCAGTTCTTC. Together with reference TRBV13 and TRBJ2-1, the CDR3 gives the full variable domain: AAGVIQSPRHLIKEKRETATLKCYPIPRHDTVYWYQQGPGQDPQFLISFYEKMQSDKGSIPDRFSAQQFSDYHSELNMSSLELGDSALYFCASKTGASSYNEQFFGPGTRLTVL.